Listed below are T cell receptor beta chains from one sample, sequenced in a study of blood T cells in healthy people across ages. TCRdb reprocessed the 5' RACE reads via MiXCR and lists one record per CDR3 protein. The sample lists roughly 1,300,000 distinct CDR3 sequences; 55% to 75% were seen once. Sequencing was carried out using blood. Receptors were obtained from a man younger than 30 in good health. CDR3s include the opening cysteine and the closing phenylalanine or tryptophan. Fields, in order: CDR3 protein, CDR3 DNA, J gene, V gene, clone size, D gene. A D gene is named only where the DNA matches it firmly. Part of the rows lack a size; the others show once, few, many or a class for expanded clones.

cdr3_aa: CASSSQGTANYGYTF; cdr3_nt: TGCGCCAGCAGCTCACAGGGAACAGCTAACTATGGCTACACCTTC; j_call: TRBJ1-2; v_call: TRBV5-1; clone_size: once; d_call: -
cdr3_aa: CASPGTGVTDTQYF; cdr3_nt: TGTGCCAGCCCCGGGACAGGGGTTACAGATACGCAGTATTTT; j_call: TRBJ2-3; v_call: TRBV2; clone_size: -; d_call: TRBD1
cdr3_aa: CASSGGLAGAGSEQFF; cdr3_nt: TGTGCCAGCAGCGGGGGACTAGCGGGGGCGGGCAGTGAGCAGTTCTTC; j_call: TRBJ2-1; v_call: TRBV9; clone_size: -; d_call: TRBD2
cdr3_aa: CATSRAPKDYEQYF; cdr3_nt: TGTGCCACCAGCAGAGCGCCCAAAGACTACGAGCAGTACTTC; j_call: TRBJ2-7; v_call: TRBV15; clone_size: few; d_call: -
cdr3_aa: CASSLSDETQYF; cdr3_nt: TGTGCCAGCAGTTTATCGGACGAGACCCAGTACTTC; j_call: TRBJ2-5; v_call: TRBV12-3/TRBV12-4; clone_size: few; d_call: -
cdr3_aa: CASSVVPEADTQYF; cdr3_nt: TGTGCCAGCAGCGTAGTTCCGGAAGCAGATACGCAGTATTTT; j_call: TRBJ2-3; v_call: TRBV7-2; clone_size: -; d_call: -
cdr3_aa: CASSLAGVDLGDTQYF; cdr3_nt: TGTGCCAGCAGCTTAGCGGGTGTTGACCTTGGAGATACGCAGTATTTT; j_call: TRBJ2-3; v_call: TRBV7-9; clone_size: few; d_call: -
cdr3_aa: CASSLAPSETQYF; cdr3_nt: TGTGCCAGCAGCTTAGCCCCCTCAGAGACCCAGTACTTC; j_call: TRBJ2-5; v_call: TRBV7-2; clone_size: -; d_call: -
cdr3_aa: CASSLAPDILLQPQHF; cdr3_nt: TGTGCCAGCAGCTTGGCGCCGGACATACTGCTTCAGCCCCAGCATTTT; j_call: TRBJ1-5; v_call: TRBV5-5; clone_size: -; d_call: -
cdr3_aa: CAQHLREYDEQYF; cdr3_nt: TGTGCCCAGCATCTCAGGGAGTATGACGAGCAGTACTTT; j_call: TRBJ2-7; v_call: TRBV2; clone_size: -; d_call: -
cdr3_aa: CSVGYSGSETQYF; cdr3_nt: TGCAGCGTTGGATATAGCGGGAGCGAGACCCAGTACTTC; j_call: TRBJ2-5; v_call: TRBV29-1; clone_size: -; d_call: TRBD2
cdr3_aa: CASSQVEAGTIQYF; cdr3_nt: TGCGCCAGCAGCCAAGTGGAGGCGGGAACCATTCAGTACTTC; j_call: TRBJ2-4; v_call: TRBV4-1; clone_size: -; d_call: -
cdr3_aa: CATSNSDVAGAHHEQFF; cdr3_nt: TGTGCCACCAGTAATTCCGATGTAGCGGGCGCCCATCATGAGCAGTTCTTC; j_call: TRBJ2-1; v_call: TRBV24-1; clone_size: -; d_call: TRBD2
cdr3_aa: CASSTFSGDTQYF; cdr3_nt: TGCGCCAGCAGCACCTTCTCGGGAGATACGCAGTATTTT; j_call: TRBJ2-3; v_call: TRBV5-1; clone_size: -; d_call: -
cdr3_aa: CASSHQDRRDNSPLHF; cdr3_nt: TGTGCCAGCAGCCACCAGGACAGGCGTGATAATTCACCCCTCCACTTT; j_call: TRBJ1-6; v_call: TRBV4-2; clone_size: -; d_call: TRBD1
cdr3_aa: CASSLGPARYEQYF; cdr3_nt: TGTGCCAGCAGCTTAGGTCCGGCACGCTACGAGCAGTACTTC; j_call: TRBJ2-7; v_call: TRBV7-9; clone_size: -; d_call: -
cdr3_aa: CASSLRTHAGELFF; cdr3_nt: TGTGCCAGCAGCTTACGAACCCACGCCGGGGAGCTGTTTTTT; j_call: TRBJ2-2; v_call: TRBV7-6; clone_size: once; d_call: -
cdr3_aa: CATSRGGLFEQYF; cdr3_nt: TGTGCCACCAGCAGAGGAGGCCTCTTCGAGCAGTACTTC; j_call: TRBJ2-7; v_call: TRBV15; clone_size: -; d_call: -
cdr3_aa: CASSQVPGRGPGSYTF; cdr3_nt: TGCGCCAGCAGCCAAGTCCCCGGACGGGGGCCGGGAAGCTACACCTTC; j_call: TRBJ1-2; v_call: TRBV4-1; clone_size: -; d_call: -
cdr3_aa: CASSQEGSLDEQFF; cdr3_nt: TGCGCCAGCAGCCAAGAGGGGAGCTTGGATGAGCAGTTCTTC; j_call: TRBJ2-1; v_call: TRBV4-1; clone_size: -; d_call: -
cdr3_aa: CASRRTANTGTQYF; cdr3_nt: TGTGCCAGCAGGAGGACAGCCAACACAGGTACGCAGTATTTT; j_call: TRBJ2-3; v_call: TRBV7-2; clone_size: -; d_call: -
cdr3_aa: CASSWATTGGRDEQYF; cdr3_nt: TGTGCCAGCAGTTGGGCTACTACAGGGGGCCGGGACGAGCAGTACTTC; j_call: TRBJ2-7; v_call: TRBV6-5; clone_size: -; d_call: TRBD1
cdr3_aa: CSATNLLGGWKKPTKTTEQFF; cdr3_nt: TGCAGTGCCACAAACCTCTTGGGTGGTTGGAAGAAACCGACCAAAACAACGGAGCAGTTCTTC; j_call: TRBJ2-1; v_call: TRBV20-1; clone_size: -; d_call: -
cdr3_aa: CASSSDRGVTEAFF; cdr3_nt: TGTGCCAGCAGCTCTGACAGGGGTGTGACTGAAGCTTTCTTT; j_call: TRBJ1-1; v_call: TRBV7-2; clone_size: -; d_call: TRBD1
cdr3_aa: CASSPEVGPRYGYTF; cdr3_nt: TGCGCCAGCAGCCCCGAGGTGGGGCCGAGGTATGGCTACACCTTC; j_call: TRBJ1-2; v_call: TRBV4-1; clone_size: -; d_call: -
cdr3_aa: CASSLTRDASSTDTQYF; cdr3_nt: TGTGCCAGCAGCTTAACACGGGACGCCTCTAGCACAGATACGCAGTATTTT; j_call: TRBJ2-3; v_call: TRBV11-2; clone_size: -; d_call: -
cdr3_aa: CASSGLAGAHLRTQYF; cdr3_nt: TGTGCCAGCAGCGGACTAGCGGGGGCCCACCTACGGACCCAGTACTTC; j_call: TRBJ2-5; v_call: TRBV7-2; clone_size: -; d_call: TRBD2
cdr3_aa: CASSLAMGGTEAFF; cdr3_nt: TGTGCCAGCAGCTTAGCCATGGGGGGCACTGAAGCTTTCTTT; j_call: TRBJ1-1; v_call: TRBV7-2; clone_size: once; d_call: -
cdr3_aa: CSASLAEGQETQYF; cdr3_nt: TGCAGTGCTAGCCTAGCGGAGGGCCAAGAGACCCAGTACTTC; j_call: TRBJ2-5; v_call: TRBV20-1; clone_size: once; d_call: TRBD2
cdr3_aa: CASSLLANTGELFF; cdr3_nt: TGTGCCAGCAGCTTACTCGCAAACACCGGGGAGCTGTTTTTT; j_call: TRBJ2-2; v_call: TRBV11-2; clone_size: -; d_call: -
cdr3_aa: CAIRGTGSDEQYF; cdr3_nt: TGTGCCATCAGAGGGACAGGGAGCGACGAGCAGTACTTC; j_call: TRBJ2-7; v_call: TRBV10-3; clone_size: -; d_call: TRBD1
cdr3_aa: CAVDRGLDEQYF; cdr3_nt: TGTGCCGTCGACAGGGGGCTGGACGAGCAGTACTTC; j_call: TRBJ2-7; v_call: TRBV2; clone_size: -; d_call: TRBD1
cdr3_aa: CASSDRGRETQYF; cdr3_nt: TGTGCCAGCAGTGACAGGGGGCGAGAGACCCAGTACTTC; j_call: TRBJ2-5; v_call: TRBV25-1; clone_size: few; d_call: TRBD1
cdr3_aa: CASSLGQSPNYGYTF; cdr3_nt: TGTGCCAGCAGCTTAGGGCAGAGCCCTAACTATGGCTACACCTTC; j_call: TRBJ1-2; v_call: TRBV7-9; clone_size: once; d_call: -
cdr3_aa: CASSQDLTGQETQYF; cdr3_nt: TGCGCCAGCAGCCAAGATTTGACGGGCCAAGAGACCCAGTACTTC; j_call: TRBJ2-5; v_call: TRBV4-3; clone_size: -; d_call: -
cdr3_aa: CASRRTGGKDEQYF; cdr3_nt: TGTGCCAGCAGGAGGACAGGGGGCAAAGACGAGCAGTACTTC; j_call: TRBJ2-7; v_call: TRBV7-9; clone_size: -; d_call: TRBD1
cdr3_aa: CASSVDPAGVDEQYF; cdr3_nt: TGTGCCAGCAGCGTAGATCCAGCGGGAGTGGACGAGCAGTACTTC; j_call: TRBJ2-7; v_call: TRBV9; clone_size: -; d_call: TRBD2
cdr3_aa: CASIPLVFAEAFF; cdr3_nt: TGTGCCAGTATTCCCCTGGTGTTCGCTGAAGCTTTCTTT; j_call: TRBJ1-1; v_call: TRBV19; clone_size: -; d_call: -
cdr3_aa: CASSYKGSGYTF; cdr3_nt: TGTGCCAGCAGTTACAAAGGGAGTGGCTACACCTTC; j_call: TRBJ1-2; v_call: TRBV25-1; clone_size: few; d_call: -
cdr3_aa: CSARPTRPQGSPLHF; cdr3_nt: TGCAGTGCTAGGCCCACACGTCCCCAGGGGTCACCCCTCCACTTT; j_call: TRBJ1-6; v_call: TRBV20-1; clone_size: -; d_call: -